A selection of T cell receptor beta chains follows, all from one sample in a study of shared clonotypes between healthy human individuals. Generated by immunoSEQ multiplex PCR, the TCRdb table keeps only in-frame clones and is missing some. The sample has more than 2 million clones, roughly 95% seen once. Sequenced material: naive CD8+ T cells sorted from blood. These receptors were taken from a man aged 18 to 30 in good health. Both conserved end residues are part of each CDR3. D genes are given only for firm matches. Clone size appears in some rows only: once, few, many, or a class for an expanded clone.

V: TRBV30; size: .; length: 14; J: TRBJ1-6; D: TRBD1; CDR3: CAWSVQGGGSPLHF; DNA: TGTGCCTGGAGTGTACAGGGGGGTGGGTCACCCCTCCACTTT
V: TRBV6-1; size: .; length: 14; J: TRBJ1-2; D: .; CDR3: CASHLGAALYGYTF; DNA: TGTGCCAGCCACCTGGGAGCTGCCCTCTATGGCTACACCTTC
V: TRBV20-1; size: .; length: 11; J: TRBJ2-7; D: .; CDR3: CSVSDGYEQYF; DNA: TGCAGTGTCTCCGACGGATACGAGCAGTACTTC
V: TRBV19; size: .; length: 17; J: TRBJ1-5; D: TRBD1; CDR3: CASSPSRDRASNQPQHF; DNA: TGTGCCAGTAGTCCAAGTAGGGACAGGGCAAGCAATCAGCCCCAGCATTTT
V: TRBV10-1; size: .; length: 15; J: TRBJ2-1; D: .; CDR3: CASWGRFSLNNEQFF; DNA: TGCGCCAGCTGGGGGAGGTTTTCGCTAAACAATGAGCAGTTCTTC
V: TRBV28; size: .; length: 13; J: TRBJ2-7; D: .; CDR3: CASSQQGFYEQYF; DNA: TGTGCCAGCAGTCAACAAGGGTTCTACGAGCAGTACTTC
V: TRBV27; size: .; length: 15; J: TRBJ2-3; D: TRBD2; CDR3: CASSSAASGGDTQYF; DNA: TGTGCCAGCAGTTCAGCGGCTAGCGGGGGAGATACGCAGTATTTT
V: TRBV27; size: .; length: 15; J: TRBJ1-1; D: .; CDR3: CASTLPGGQGTEAFF; DNA: TGTGCCAGCACCCTACCGGGGGGACAAGGCACTGAAGCTTTCTTT
V: TRBV14; size: .; length: 13; J: TRBJ1-1; D: .; CDR3: CASSQGGHTEAFF; DNA: TGTGCCAGCAGCCAAGGAGGACACACCGAAGCTTTCTTT
V: TRBV10-1; size: .; length: 17; J: TRBJ2-5; D: .; CDR3: CASSESPSEIPEETQYF; DNA: TGCGCCAGCAGTGAAAGCCCGAGCGAAATTCCCGAAGAGACCCAGTACTTC
V: TRBV4-3; size: .; length: 14; J: TRBJ2-3; D: TRBD2; CDR3: CASSLTGGTDTQYF; DNA: TGCGCCAGCAGCCTGACGGGGGGAACAGATACGCAGTATTTT
V: TRBV6-5; size: once; length: 13; J: TRBJ1-2; D: .; CDR3: CASSYRSGYGYTF; DNA: TGTGCCAGCAGTTACAGGAGCGGCTATGGCTACACCTTC
V: TRBV5-6; size: .; length: 14; J: TRBJ2-5; D: TRBD1; CDR3: CASIEQGAAETQYF; DNA: TGTGCCAGCATCGAACAGGGGGCTGCGGAGACCCAGTACTTC
V: TRBV30; size: .; length: 16; J: TRBJ2-2; D: TRBD1; CDR3: CAWSSSRTGEFGELFF; DNA: TGTGCCTGGAGCTCGTCCAGGACAGGGGAGTTCGGGGAGCTGTTTTTT
V: TRBV27; size: once; length: 13; J: TRBJ1-5; D: .; CDR3: CATAQGRNQPQHF; DNA: TGTGCCACTGCACAGGGTAGGAATCAGCCCCAGCATTTT
V: TRBV4-3; size: .; length: 13; J: TRBJ2-3; D: .; CDR3: CASSQDERNTQYF; DNA: TGCGCCAGCAGCCAAGATGAGAGAAATACGCAGTATTTT